Below are 25 T cell receptor beta chains sequenced from a single sample in a study of T-cell reconstitution after alpha-beta-depleted transplantation in children. Preparation of the TCRbeta library involved a method that used unique molecular identifiers. TCRdb re-derived calls from the PCR reads in MiXCR, one entry per CDR3 protein. The sample consists of about 200,000 distinct CDR3 sequences, 5.5% to 7% of them appearing once. The sample in question was PBMCs, obtained before TCRalphabeta/CD19-depleted stem cell transplant. These receptors were collected from a boy between 2 and 10 years old with acute lymphoblastic leukemia, due to receive a stem cell transplant.

This clonotype turned up a few times. The chain has TRBV7-2 and TRBJ2-7; TRBD1 agrees at 7 bases. Losses at the gene ends were 6 bases for V and 7 bases for J; bases not matched to a gene: 6. Looked up from germline, CDR1 is SGHTA and CDR2 is FQGNSA. CDR3 size: 12 residues. The DNA for the CDR3 is TGTGCCAGCAGACAGGGGTTTGGGGAGCAGTACTTC. Amino acids: CASRQGFGEQYF.

This clonotype was seen at least ten times. The chain uses TRBV28 and TRBJ2-7; D is perhaps TRBD2 (5 bases). V was trimmed by 5 bases and J by 3 bases, leaving 8 bases between them. Germline V lookup: CDR1 MDHEN, CDR2 SYDVKM. The CDR3 contains 12 residues. The CDR3 bases are TGTGCCAGCAGTCCGGGGAACTACGAGCAGTACTTC. This codes for CASSPGNYEQYF. The variable domain in full, with the rest retrieved from reference TRBV28 and TRBJ2-7, is DVKVTQSSRYLVKRTGEKVFLECVQDMDHENMFWYRQDPGLGLRLIYFSYDVKMKEKGDIPEGYSVSREKKERFSLILESASTNQTSMYLCASSPGNYEQYFGPGTRLTVT.

This rearrangement joins TRBV5-1 to TRBJ2-7; perhaps D is TRBD1 or TRBD2 (6 bases each). Germline CDR1 reads SGHRS; CDR2 reads YFSETQ. Trimming removed 0 bases at V and 1 base at J, with 14 bases between. The CDR3 contains 16 residues. The DNA for the CDR3 is TGCGCCAGCAGCTTGGACTGGGGGGCGCGGTCCTACGAGCAGTACTTC. Translated, it gives CASSLDWGARSYEQYF.

J is TRBJ1-2 and V is TRBV20-1; D perhaps matches TRBD1 (5 bases). The CDR3 sequence is 12 residues long. The germline V gene has CDR1 DFQATT and CDR2 SNEGSKA (reference sequence). The V gene lost 1 base and the J gene lost 4 bases, with 7 bases spanning the gap. The CDR3 DNA sequence: TGCAGTGCTAGAGGACAGCCCTATGGCTACACCTTC. Amino acid sequence: CSARGQPYGYTF.

This clonotype was seen at least ten times. V and J are TRBV5-6 and TRBJ1-5; D gene ambiguous. Germline V gene lookup returns CDR1 SGHDT and CDR2 YYEEEE. The V and J ends lost 1 base and 8 bases respectively, with 13 bases between them. The CDR3 totals 14 residues. The DNA for the CDR3 is TGTGCCAGCAGCTTGAGAAGGGCAAGGGAGCCCCAGCATTTT. Encoded protein: CASSLRRAREPQHF.

This clonotype has a count of ten or more. This rearrangement joins TRBV11-2 to TRBJ2-7; no firm D call. Trimming pared 5 bases from V and 4 bases from J, leaving 12 bases between. Germline V CDR1 and CDR2: SGHAT, FQNNGV. The CDR3 totals 13 residues. CDR3 sequence reads: CASSAWLVYEQYF. The CDR3 nucleotides are TGTGCCAGCAGCGCCTGGTTAGTGTACGAGCAGTACTTC.

This clonotype has ten or more counts. V usage is TRBV20-1 and J usage is TRBJ2-3; D remains unclear. Trimming took off 3 bases at V and 5 bases at J, with 9 bases between the two ends. The CDR3 is made up of 12 amino acids. The germline V gene has CDR1 DFQATT and CDR2 SNEGSKA (reference sequence). CDR3 sequence (DNA): TGCAGTGCTAGTTCGCAGAGAGATACGCAGTATTTT. Encoded protein: CSASSQRDTQYF.

Only a few counts were recorded for this clonotype. V gene TRBV7-3 combines with J gene TRBJ2-1; 11 nucleotides align to TRBD2. Germline CDR1 SGHTA, CDR2 FQGTGA. Losses at the gene ends were 4 bases for V and 9 bases for J; bases not matched to a gene: 14. This CDR3 contains 17 residues. The CDR3 region is CASSSGTSGPPGSEQFF. CDR3 DNA: TGTGCCAGCAGCTCCGGGACTAGCGGACCCCCGGGGAGTGAGCAGTTCTTC.

This chain links TRBV5-1 with TRBJ2-5, with D possibly being TRBD1 or TRBD2 (6 bases each). The CDR3 runs to 15 residues. The V gene's germline CDR1 is SGHRS and CDR2 YFSETQ. Trimming removed 3 bases from V and 4 bases from J, with 16 bases in between. CDR3 sequence: CASSSRRSGAETQYF. The CDR3 DNA sequence: TGCGCCAGCAGCTCCCGACGGTCGGGGGCAGAGACCCAGTACTTC.

This clonotype was seen only a few times. The chain uses TRBV7-2 and TRBJ1-2; TRBD1 matches 7 bases. Germline values: CDR1 SGHTA, CDR2 FQGNSA. With V trimmed by 5 bases and J by 5 bases, 5 bases remained unmatched. This CDR3 comprises 13 residues. CDR3 DNA: TGTGCCAGCAGCCTGACAGGGAGTTATGGCTACACCTTC. As protein: CASSLTGSYGYTF.

This clonotype was counted at least ten times. The chain combines TRBV4-2 with TRBJ2-3, with D perhaps matching TRBD2 (6 bases). The CDR3 spans 14 residues. Germline CDR1 and CDR2: LGHNA and YNFKEQ. The V and J ends lost 0 bases and 6 bases respectively, with 10 bases between them. CDR3 protein: CASSQDWGEDTQYF. DNA of the CDR3: TGTGCCAGCAGCCAAGATTGGGGGGAGGATACGCAGTATTTT.

At least ten counts were recorded for this clonotype. The chain combines TRBV29-1 with TRBJ2-3; D is possibly TRBD2 (6 bases). This CDR3 region has 13 residues. Germline assignment: CDR1 SQVTM and CDR2 ANQGSEA. V lost 4 bases to trimming and J lost 3 bases, with 11 bases between them. As DNA, the CDR3 is TGCAGCGTTGTCCAGGGAGGTACAGATACGCAGTATTTT. Protein product: CSVVQGGTDTQYF.

In its sample, this clonotype was seen many times. The rearrangement joins TRBV4-2 to TRBJ2-1; TRBD2 matches at 11 bases. Germline CDR1 reads LGHNA; CDR2 reads YNFKEQ. The CDR3 has 18 amino acids. Unmatched junction bases numbered 5, after V lost 1 base and J lost 0 bases. The CDR3 sequence: CASSQGTSGSSSYNEQFF. The CDR3, as DNA: TGTGCCAGCAGCCAAGGGACTAGCGGGTCCAGCTCCTACAATGAGCAGTTCTTC.

This clonotype was recorded a few times. The J gene is TRBJ1-2, the V gene TRBV29-1; TRBD1 aligns across 11 bases. V lost 7 bases, J lost 8 bases, and 15 bases stayed unmatched. Germline lookup yields CDR1 SQVTM and CDR2 ANQGSEA. This CDR3 comprises 15 residues. The CDR3 region is CSGGYRDRGFGGYTF. The CDR3 bases are TGCAGCGGGGGCTACCGGGACAGGGGGTTTGGAGGCTACACCTTC.

This clonotype was detected a few times. One end of the junction fails to match germline, which may point to a read error. The V gene is TRBV27, the J gene TRBJ2-2; 8 bases are shared with TRBD2. The CDR3 consists of 12 residues. CDR1 and CDR2 from the germline V gene are MNHEY and SMNVEV (reference sequence). DNA for the CDR3: TGTGCCAGCAGCGCGGGGGGCGGGGGGCTGTTTTTT. This encodes CASSAGGGGLFF.

This clonotype was counted only a few times. V is TRBV7-9 and J is TRBJ1-1; 7 nucleotides match TRBD1. Germline lookup yields CDR1 SEHNR and CDR2 FQNEAQ (reference sequence). The length of the CDR3 is 15 residues. V was clipped by 4 bases and J by 0 bases; unmatched bases: 5. As DNA, the CDR3 is TGTGCCAGCAGCTCGCCGACAGGGCTGAACACTGAAGCTTTCTTT. Translation: CASSSPTGLNTEAFF.

As concerns this clonotype: A read error is possible here, since a much larger clone lies one base away. The rearrangement uses TRBV28 and TRBJ2-5; D is possibly TRBD2 (6 bases). CDR1 is MDHEN and CDR2 is SYDVKM in the germline V gene. This CDR3 has 15 amino acids. The chain's CDR3 is CASSSSGEVGETEYF. Here the CDR3 DNA reads TGTGCCAGCAGTTCCTCCGGGGAGGTCGGTGAGACCGAGTACTTC.

In this sample, this clonotype turned up many times. The rearrangement uses TRBV20-1 and TRBJ2-3, with D perhaps matching TRBD1 (6 bases). Germline assignment: CDR1 DFQATT and CDR2 SNEGSKA (reference sequence). The CDR3 has 14 amino acids. Trimming left V 3 bases short and J 1 base short, with 11 bases between. The chain's CDR3 is CSARAAGGTDTQYF. CDR3 nucleotides: TGCAGTGCTAGGGCGGCAGGGGGCACAGATACGCAGTATTTT.

In its sample, this clonotype was seen many times. The chain has TRBV4-2 and TRBJ2-5; 10 positions agree with TRBD2. Looked up from germline, CDR1 is LGHNA and CDR2 is YNFKEQ. The trim removed 1 base at V and 1 base at J, leaving 12 bases unmatched. The CDR3 totals 19 residues. The CDR3 DNA reads TGTGCCAGCAGCCAAGGTTTGGGGCTAGCGGGGGCATTCCAAGAGACCCAGTACTTC. Translating it yields CASSQGLGLAGAFQETQYF.

Regarding this clonotype: At one end, the junction sequence differs from germline, possibly due to a read error. The rearrangement uses TRBV7-6 and TRBJ2-1; TRBD1 matches 9 bases. Germline CDR1 and CDR2: SGHVS and FNYEAQ. The CDR3 consists of 14 residues. The CDR3 sequence is CASSPGQGYHEQFF. The CDR3 DNA is TGTGCCAGCAGCCCGGGACAGGGCTACCATGAGCAGTTCTTC.

This clonotype was observed at least ten times. The chain links TRBV6-6 to TRBJ1-2; TRBD1 agrees at 7 bases. The CDR3 consists of 16 residues. V lost 7 bases and J lost 2; bases outside the gene matches: 13. CDR1 is MNHNY, CDR2 SVGAGI, per germline (reference sequence). Written as DNA, the CDR3 is TGTGCCAGCACGCAGTTGTCAGGGGGTTCCAACTATGGCTACACCTTC. The encoded protein is CASTQLSGGSNYGYTF.

Here the CDR3 DNA reads TGTGCCAGCAGCTTCGGGGCAGGGGCTGAAGCTTTCTTT. As protein: CASSFGAGAEAFF. This chain connects TRBV7-2 to TRBJ1-1; maybe TRBD1 (6 bases). The germline V and J ends were trimmed by 3 bases and 6 bases, with 11 bases remaining between them. Per germline, CDR1 SGHTA and CDR2 FQGNSA. The CDR3 loop spans 13 amino acids.

This clonotype appeared many times. The chain carries TRBV7-9 and TRBJ1-2, with D uncertain. Germline loops: CDR1 SEHNR, CDR2 FQNEAQ (reference sequence). Trimming stripped 5 bases from V and 0 bases from J, with 13 bases between. The CDR3 extends over 15 amino acids. CDR3 sequence (DNA): TGTGCCAGCAGCCTTGCTTCCCTAACTAACTATGGCTACACCTTC. This sequence encodes CASSLASLTNYGYTF. Full variable domain (remainder filled in from reference TRBV7-9 and TRBJ1-2): DTGVSQNPRHKITKRGQNVTFRCDPISEHNRLYWYRQTLGQGPEFLTYFQNEAQLEKSRLLSDRFSAERPKGSFSTLEIQRTEQGDSAMYLCASSLASLTNYGYTFGSGTRLTVV.

This clonotype appeared many times. The chain joins TRBV10-3 to TRBJ2-2; 9 bases map to TRBD1. This CDR3 contains 14 residues. The ends lost 3 bases at V and 6 bases at J; junction bases unmatched: 2. Germline lookup yields CDR1 ENHRY and CDR2 SYGVKD. The CDR3 sequence: CAISEGQGPGELFF. Written as DNA, the CDR3 is TGTGCCATCAGTGAAGGACAGGGGCCCGGGGAGCTGTTTTTT.

This clonotype has ten or more counts. This chain connects TRBV6-2 or TRBV6-3 to TRBJ2-7, with D perhaps matching TRBD1 (5 bases). The V end was cut by 0 bases, the J end by 3 bases, with 9 bases between. The germline gives CDR1 MNHEY, CDR2 SVGEGT. The CDR3 sequence is 14 residues long. As DNA, the CDR3 is TGTGCCAGCAGTTACTCGACAGTGAACTACGAGCAGTACTTC. Its translation is CASSYSTVNYEQYF.